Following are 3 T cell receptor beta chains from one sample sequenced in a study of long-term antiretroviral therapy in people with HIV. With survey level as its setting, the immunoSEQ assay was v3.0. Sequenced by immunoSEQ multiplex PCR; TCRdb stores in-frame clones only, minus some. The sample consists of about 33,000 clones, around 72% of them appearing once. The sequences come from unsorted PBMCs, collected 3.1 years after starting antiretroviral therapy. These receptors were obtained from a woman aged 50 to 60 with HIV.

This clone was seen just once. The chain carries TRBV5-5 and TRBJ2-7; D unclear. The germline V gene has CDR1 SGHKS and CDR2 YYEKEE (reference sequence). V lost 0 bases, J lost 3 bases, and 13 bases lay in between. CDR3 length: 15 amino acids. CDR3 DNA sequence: TGTGCCAGCAGCTTGGAAGTTCAAAGCTACTACGAGCAGTACTTC. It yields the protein CASSLEVQSYYEQYF.

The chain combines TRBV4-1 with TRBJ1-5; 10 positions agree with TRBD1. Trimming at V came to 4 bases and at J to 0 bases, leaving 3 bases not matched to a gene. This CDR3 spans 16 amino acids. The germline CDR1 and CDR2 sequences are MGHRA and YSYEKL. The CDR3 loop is CASSPGQGGSNQPQHF. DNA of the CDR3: TGCGCCAGCAGCCCCGGACAGGGGGGTAGCAATCAGCCCCAGCATTTT.

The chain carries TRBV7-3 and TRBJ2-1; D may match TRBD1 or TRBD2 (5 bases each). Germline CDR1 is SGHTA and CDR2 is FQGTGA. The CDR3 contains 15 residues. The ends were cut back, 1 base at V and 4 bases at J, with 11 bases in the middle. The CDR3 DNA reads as TGTGCCAGCAGCTTAAGGGGGAGAGGGTACAATGAGCAGTTCTTC. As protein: CASSLRGRGYNEQFF.